The rows below give T cell receptor beta chains drawn from one sample of a study of blood T cells in healthy people across ages. TCRdb fed the 5' RACE reads into MiXCR, producing one record per CDR3 protein. The profile shows hundreds of thousands of distinct CDR3 sequences, roughly 25% of them singletons. These same data were also listed under a study on T cells of mothers and their children.

Sequencing was performed on blood. The receptors stem from a boy between 10 and 17 years old in good health. The CDR3 runs from the conserved cysteine through the conserved F or W. Each record gives: V gene, D gene, clone size, J gene, CDR3 protein, CDR3 DNA. A D gene is named only where the DNA matches it firmly. The size of a clone is reported for some rows only, either as once, few or many, or as a class for expanded clones.

v_gene: TRBV12-3/TRBV12-4
d_gene: TRBD2
abundance: .
j_gene: TRBJ2-7
CDR3aa: CASSFQTSGGREQYF
CDR3nt: TGTGCCAGCAGTTTCCAGACTAGCGGGGGGAGAGAGCAGTACTTC

v_gene: TRBV4-1
d_gene: .
abundance: .
j_gene: TRBJ2-5
CDR3aa: CASSQPTGGEETQYF
CDR3nt: TGCGCCAGCAGCCAACCCACAGGAGGTGAAGAGACCCAGTACTTC

v_gene: TRBV19
d_gene: .
abundance: .
j_gene: TRBJ1-5
CDR3aa: CASIRGASSNQPQHF
CDR3nt: TGTGCCAGTATACGGGGCGCGTCAAGCAATCAGCCCCAGCATTTT

v_gene: TRBV27
d_gene: .
abundance: .
j_gene: TRBJ1-2
CDR3aa: CASSLGRGVNYGYTF
CDR3nt: TGTGCCAGCAGTTTAGGACGGGGGGTGAACTATGGCTACACCTTC

v_gene: TRBV4-3
d_gene: .
abundance: .
j_gene: TRBJ2-5
CDR3aa: CASSQRRDRNQETQYF
CDR3nt: TGCGCCAGCAGCCAACGCCGAGACCGCAACCAAGAGACCCAGTACTTC

v_gene: TRBV6-1
d_gene: .
abundance: .
j_gene: TRBJ2-4
CDR3aa: CATGEGPGNIQYF
CDR3nt: TGTGCCACAGGGGAGGGGCCCGGAAACATTCAGTACTTC

v_gene: TRBV12-3/TRBV12-4
d_gene: TRBD1
abundance: .
j_gene: TRBJ2-4
CDR3aa: CASSSPNRGRKNIQYF
CDR3nt: TGTGCCAGCAGTTCTCCCAACAGGGGGCGGAAAAACATTCAGTACTTC

v_gene: TRBV2
d_gene: TRBD2
abundance: few
j_gene: TRBJ2-6
CDR3aa: CASSERRLAGILSGANVLTF
CDR3nt: TGTGCCAGCAGTGAAAGGAGACTAGCGGGAATTCTCTCTGGGGCCAACGTCCTGACTTTC

v_gene: TRBV10-3
d_gene: .
abundance: many
j_gene: TRBJ1-2
CDR3aa: CAIRGQGANYGYTF
CDR3nt: TGTGCCATCAGGGGCCAAGGAGCTAACTATGGCTACACCTTC

v_gene: TRBV5-1
d_gene: TRBD1
abundance: few
j_gene: TRBJ1-2
CDR3aa: CASSLAWPGQEGDGYTF
CDR3nt: TGCGCCAGCAGCTTGGCCTGGCCGGGACAGGAGGGAGATGGCTACACCTTC

v_gene: TRBV20-1
d_gene: TRBD2
abundance: .
j_gene: TRBJ2-3
CDR3aa: CSARLAGARDTQYF
CDR3nt: TGCAGTGCTAGATTAGCGGGAGCAAGAGATACGCAGTATTTT

v_gene: TRBV12-3/TRBV12-4
d_gene: TRBD1
abundance: .
j_gene: TRBJ1-2
CDR3aa: CASSPDGLRGRYGYTF
CDR3nt: TGTGCCAGCAGCCCAGACGGGCTTAGGGGGCGGTATGGCTACACCTTC

v_gene: TRBV13
d_gene: TRBD2
abundance: .
j_gene: TRBJ2-5
CDR3aa: CASSLASGVGETQYF
CDR3nt: TGTGCCAGCAGCTTGGCTAGCGGGGTTGGAGAGACCCAGTACTTC

v_gene: TRBV29-1
d_gene: .
abundance: few
j_gene: TRBJ2-1
CDR3aa: CSVPTSSYNEQFF
CDR3nt: TGCAGCGTTCCGACCTCCTCCTACAATGAGCAGTTCTTC

v_gene: TRBV6-1
d_gene: .
abundance: .
j_gene: TRBJ2-3
CDR3aa: CASRGLSISTDTQYF
CDR3nt: TGTGCCAGCCGAGGACTATCTATAAGCACAGATACGCAGTATTTT

v_gene: TRBV20-1
d_gene: TRBD1
abundance: .
j_gene: TRBJ1-2
CDR3aa: CSAPRQGLYGYTF
CDR3nt: TGCAGTGCTCCCCGACAGGGCCTCTATGGCTACACCTTC

v_gene: TRBV7-9
d_gene: .
abundance: .
j_gene: TRBJ2-7
CDR3aa: CASSSVGTTYEQYF
CDR3nt: TGTGCCAGCAGCTCGGTAGGAACCACCTACGAGCAGTACTTC

v_gene: TRBV21-1
d_gene: .
abundance: .
j_gene: TRBJ2-7
CDR3aa: CASSKDPCEQYF
CDR3nt: TGTGCCAGCAGCAAAGACCCCTGCGAGCAGTACTTC

v_gene: TRBV25-1
d_gene: .
abundance: .
j_gene: TRBJ1-1
CDR3aa: CATEGGEAFF
CDR3nt: TGTGCCACCGAGGGGGGGGAAGCTTTCTTT

v_gene: TRBV13
d_gene: .
abundance: .
j_gene: TRBJ1-1
CDR3aa: CASRGGGSGAFF
CDR3nt: TGTGCCAGCAGGGGGGGGGGCTCCGGTGCTTTCTTT

v_gene: TRBV6-2/TRBV6-3
d_gene: .
abundance: .
j_gene: TRBJ1-2
CDR3aa: CATSRNSYGYTF
CDR3nt: TGTGCCACTTCCCGGAACAGCTATGGCTACACCTTC

v_gene: TRBV2
d_gene: TRBD2
abundance: .
j_gene: TRBJ2-1
CDR3aa: CASRWGGGADEQFF
CDR3nt: TGTGCCAGTCGCTGGGGCGGGGGGGCAGATGAGCAGTTCTTC

v_gene: TRBV10-3
d_gene: .
abundance: few
j_gene: TRBJ1-1
CDR3aa: CAISGRGYMNTEAFF
CDR3nt: TGTGCCATCTCGGGACGGGGGTACATGAACACTGAAGCTTTCTTT

v_gene: TRBV7-9
d_gene: TRBD2
abundance: few
j_gene: TRBJ2-2
CDR3aa: CASSLWTSGTGELFF
CDR3nt: TGTGCCAGCAGCTTGTGGACTAGCGGAACCGGGGAGCTGTTTTTT

v_gene: TRBV9
d_gene: .
abundance: .
j_gene: TRBJ1-2
CDR3aa: CASSVGGGQLKLRDGYTF
CDR3nt: TGTGCCAGCAGCGTAGGCGGTGGACAGCTGAAATTACGAGATGGCTACACCTTC

v_gene: TRBV6-1
d_gene: TRBD1
abundance: few
j_gene: TRBJ2-7
CDR3aa: CASSEATGVRYEQYF
CDR3nt: TGTGCCAGCAGTGAAGCAACAGGGGTTCGCTACGAGCAGTACTTC

v_gene: TRBV7-3
d_gene: .
abundance: .
j_gene: TRBJ2-5
CDR3aa: CASSISQGSKTQYF
CDR3nt: TGTGCCAGCAGCATATCACAGGGTAGTAAGACCCAGTACTTC

v_gene: TRBV9
d_gene: TRBD2
abundance: .
j_gene: TRBJ2-3
CDR3aa: CASSVVAGPSTDTQYF
CDR3nt: TGTGCCAGCAGCGTAGTAGCGGGACCTAGCACAGATACGCAGTATTTT

v_gene: TRBV6-5
d_gene: .
abundance: few
j_gene: TRBJ1-3
CDR3aa: CASSYGLSLSGNTIYF
CDR3nt: TGTGCCAGCAGTTACGGCCTCAGCCTCTCTGGAAACACCATATATTTT

v_gene: TRBV30
d_gene: .
abundance: .
j_gene: TRBJ1-1
CDR3aa: CAWSVEFQVTEAFF
CDR3nt: TGTGCCTGGAGTGTAGAGTTTCAGGTCACTGAAGCTTTCTTT

v_gene: TRBV10-3
d_gene: .
abundance: few
j_gene: TRBJ1-2
CDR3aa: CAISEKEREGYTF
CDR3nt: TGTGCCATCAGTGAGAAGGAGAGGGAGGGCTACACCTTC

v_gene: TRBV2
d_gene: .
abundance: .
j_gene: TRBJ1-1
CDR3aa: CASIEFGTEAFF
CDR3nt: TGTGCCAGCATAGAATTTGGCACTGAAGCTTTCTTT

v_gene: TRBV14
d_gene: TRBD1
abundance: .
j_gene: TRBJ2-1
CDR3aa: CASSQRGQGSRSYNEQFF
CDR3nt: TGTGCCAGCAGCCAACGGGGACAGGGTAGTCGATCCTACAATGAGCAGTTCTTC

v_gene: TRBV5-1
d_gene: TRBD1
abundance: few
j_gene: TRBJ2-6
CDR3aa: CASSLAGDRVVGANVLTF
CDR3nt: TGCGCCAGCAGCTTGGCCGGGGACAGGGTTGTTGGGGCCAACGTCCTGACTTTC

v_gene: TRBV11-2
d_gene: TRBD1
abundance: .
j_gene: TRBJ2-1
CDR3aa: CASSKKGQGDDEQFF
CDR3nt: TGTGCCAGCAGTAAAAAGGGACAGGGGGACGATGAGCAGTTCTTC

v_gene: TRBV20-1
d_gene: .
abundance: .
j_gene: TRBJ1-1
CDR3aa: CSARPSRGGVKAFF
CDR3nt: TGCAGTGCTAGACCCTCAAGGGGAGGGGTGAAAGCTTTCTTT

v_gene: TRBV20-1
d_gene: .
abundance: .
j_gene: TRBJ2-1
CDR3aa: CSAPARGHNYNEQFF
CDR3nt: TGCAGTGCTCCCGCCCGGGGACACAACTACAATGAGCAGTTCTTC

v_gene: TRBV3-1
d_gene: .
abundance: .
j_gene: TRBJ1-5
CDR3aa: CASSLGGRGIQPQHF
CDR3nt: TGTGCCAGCAGCCTTGGCGGACGAGGGATTCAGCCCCAGCATTTT

v_gene: TRBV4-1
d_gene: .
abundance: few
j_gene: TRBJ2-4
CDR3aa: CASSQEDGLAKNIQYF
CDR3nt: TGCGCCAGCAGCCAAGAGGATGGACTAGCCAAAAACATTCAGTACTTC

v_gene: TRBV20-1
d_gene: .
abundance: few
j_gene: TRBJ2-5
CDR3aa: CSAREIGNLQETQYF
CDR3nt: TGCAGTGCTAGAGAAATTGGGAATCTCCAAGAGACCCAGTACTTC

v_gene: TRBV12-3/TRBV12-4
d_gene: .
abundance: .
j_gene: TRBJ2-5
CDR3aa: CASKGIVGPKETQYF
CDR3nt: TGTGCCAGCAAAGGAATCGTTGGGCCGAAAGAGACCCAGTACTTC

v_gene: TRBV12-3/TRBV12-4
d_gene: TRBD1
abundance: .
j_gene: TRBJ1-6
CDR3aa: CASSLGGTATNSPLHF
CDR3nt: TGTGCCAGCAGTTTAGGGGGGACAGCTACTAATTCACCCCTCCACTTT

v_gene: TRBV12-3/TRBV12-4
d_gene: .
abundance: many
j_gene: TRBJ2-3
CDR3aa: CASSLDTSTDTQYF
CDR3nt: TGTGCCAGCAGTTTAGACACTAGCACAGATACGCAGTATTTT

v_gene: TRBV15
d_gene: TRBD1
abundance: .
j_gene: TRBJ2-7
CDR3aa: CATNLQGRSYEQYF
CDR3nt: TGTGCCACCAACCTACAGGGGCGCTCCTACGAGCAGTACTTC